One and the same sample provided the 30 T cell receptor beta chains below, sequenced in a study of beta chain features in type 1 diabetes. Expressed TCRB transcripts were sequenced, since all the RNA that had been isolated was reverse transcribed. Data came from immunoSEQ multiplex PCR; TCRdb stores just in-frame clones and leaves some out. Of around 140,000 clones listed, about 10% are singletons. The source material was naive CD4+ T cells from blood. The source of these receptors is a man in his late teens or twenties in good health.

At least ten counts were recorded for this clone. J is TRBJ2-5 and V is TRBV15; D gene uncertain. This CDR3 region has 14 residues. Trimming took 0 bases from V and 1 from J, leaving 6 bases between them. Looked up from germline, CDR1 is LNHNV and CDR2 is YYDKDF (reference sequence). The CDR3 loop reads CATSRDRSQETQYF. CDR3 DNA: TGTGCCACCAGCAGAGATCGGAGCCAAGAGACCCAGTACTTC. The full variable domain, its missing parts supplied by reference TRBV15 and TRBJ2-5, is DAMVIQNPRYQVTQFGKPVTLSCSQTLNHNVMYWYQQKSSQAPKLLFHYYDKDFNNEADTPDNFQSRRPNTSFCFLDIRSPGLGDTAMYLCATSRDRSQETQYFGPGTRLLVL.

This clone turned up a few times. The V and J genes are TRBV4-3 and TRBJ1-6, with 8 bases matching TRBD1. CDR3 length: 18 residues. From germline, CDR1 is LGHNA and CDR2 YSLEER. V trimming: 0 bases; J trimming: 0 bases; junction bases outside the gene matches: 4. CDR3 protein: CASSQEWDRRSYNSPLHF. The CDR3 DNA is TGCGCCAGCAGCCAAGAGTGGGACAGGCGCTCCTATAATTCACCCCTCCACTTT.

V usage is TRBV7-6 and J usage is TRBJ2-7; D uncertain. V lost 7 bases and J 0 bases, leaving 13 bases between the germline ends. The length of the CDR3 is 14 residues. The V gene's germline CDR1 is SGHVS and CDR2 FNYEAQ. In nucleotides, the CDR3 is TGTGCCAGCACCCGCGCGGAGAGCTCCTACGAGCAGTACTTC. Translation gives CASTRAESSYEQYF.

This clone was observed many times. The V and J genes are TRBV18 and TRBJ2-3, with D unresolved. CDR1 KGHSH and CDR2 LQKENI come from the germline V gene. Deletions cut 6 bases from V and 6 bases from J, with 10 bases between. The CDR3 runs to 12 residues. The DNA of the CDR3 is TGTGCCAGCTCGCCCGACGGGGATACGCAGTATTTT. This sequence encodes CASSPDGDTQYF.

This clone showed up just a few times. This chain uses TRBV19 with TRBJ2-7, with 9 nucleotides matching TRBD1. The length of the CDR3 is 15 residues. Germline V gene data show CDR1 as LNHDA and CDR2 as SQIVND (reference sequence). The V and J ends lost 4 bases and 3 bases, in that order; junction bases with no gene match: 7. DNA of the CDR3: TGTGCCAGTAGTAACCAGGGACAGGGTTTCTACGAGCAGTACTTC. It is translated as CASSNQGQGFYEQYF. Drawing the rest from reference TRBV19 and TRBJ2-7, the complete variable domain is DGGITQSPKYLFRKEGQNVTLSCEQNLNHDAMYWYRQDPGQGLRLIYYSQIVNDFQKGDIAEGYSVSREKKESFPLTVTSAQKNPTAFYLCASSNQGQGFYEQYFGPGTRLTVT.

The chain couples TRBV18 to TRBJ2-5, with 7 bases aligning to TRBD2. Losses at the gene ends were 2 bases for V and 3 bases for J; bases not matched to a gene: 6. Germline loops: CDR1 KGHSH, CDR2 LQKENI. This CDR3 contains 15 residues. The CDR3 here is CASSPGGGRKETQYF. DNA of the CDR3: TGTGCCAGCTCACCAGGGGGGGGACGGAAAGAGACCCAGTACTTC.

The CDR3 nucleotides are TGTGCCAGCAGTAAAGGGACCGCAGGGGAGCAGTACTTC. Translated, it gives CASSKGTAGEQYF. V gene TRBV2 combines with J gene TRBJ2-7; D may match TRBD1 or TRBD2 (5 bases each). The length of the CDR3 is 13 residues. V gave up 5 bases and J gave up 7 bases, with 15 bases separating them. CDR1 is SNHLY, CDR2 FYNNEI, per germline.

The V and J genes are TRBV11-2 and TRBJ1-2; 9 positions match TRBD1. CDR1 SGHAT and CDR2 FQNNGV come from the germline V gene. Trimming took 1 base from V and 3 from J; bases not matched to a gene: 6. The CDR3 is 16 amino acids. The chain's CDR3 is CASSLARDRDDYGYTF. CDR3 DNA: TGTGCCAGCAGCTTAGCCCGGGACAGGGACGACTATGGCTACACCTTC.

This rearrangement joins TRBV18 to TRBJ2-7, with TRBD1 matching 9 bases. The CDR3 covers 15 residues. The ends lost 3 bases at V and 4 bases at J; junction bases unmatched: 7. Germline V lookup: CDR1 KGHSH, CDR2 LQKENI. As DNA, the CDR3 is TGTGCCAGCTCACCCGCGGGACAGGGAGGGTACGAGCAGTACTTC. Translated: CASSPAGQGGYEQYF.

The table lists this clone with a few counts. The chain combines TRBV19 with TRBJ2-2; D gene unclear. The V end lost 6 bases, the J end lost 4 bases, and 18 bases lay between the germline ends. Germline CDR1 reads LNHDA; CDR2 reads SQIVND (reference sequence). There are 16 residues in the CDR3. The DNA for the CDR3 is TGTGCCAGTAGAACTGTTTTGGATTCGGGCACCGGGGAGCTGTTTTTT. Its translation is CASRTVLDSGTGELFF.

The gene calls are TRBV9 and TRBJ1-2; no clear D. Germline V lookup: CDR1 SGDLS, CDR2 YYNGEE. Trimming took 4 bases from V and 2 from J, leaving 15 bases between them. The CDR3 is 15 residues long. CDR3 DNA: TGTGCCAGCAGCTCCTCGGGAGGCACCAACTATGGCTACACCTTC. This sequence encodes CASSSSGGTNYGYTF.

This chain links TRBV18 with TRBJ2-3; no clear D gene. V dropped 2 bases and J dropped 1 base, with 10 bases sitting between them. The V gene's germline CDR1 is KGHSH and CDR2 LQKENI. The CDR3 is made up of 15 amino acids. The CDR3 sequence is CASSPSALGTDTQYF. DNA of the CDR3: TGTGCCAGCTCACCAAGCGCCTTGGGCACAGATACGCAGTATTTT.

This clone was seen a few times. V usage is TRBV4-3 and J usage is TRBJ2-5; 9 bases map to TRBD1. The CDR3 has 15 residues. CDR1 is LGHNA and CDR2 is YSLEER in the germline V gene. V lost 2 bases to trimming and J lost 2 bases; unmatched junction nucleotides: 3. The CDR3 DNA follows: TGCGCCAGCAGCCAACCGGGACAGGGACAAGAGACCCAGTACTTC. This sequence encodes CASSQPGQGQETQYF.

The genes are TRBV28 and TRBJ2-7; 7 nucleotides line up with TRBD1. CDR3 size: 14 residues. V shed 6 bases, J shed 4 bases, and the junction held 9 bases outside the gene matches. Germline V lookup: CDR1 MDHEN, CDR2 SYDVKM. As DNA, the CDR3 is TGTGCCAGCAGAAACCGGGACAGAAGGTACGAGCAGTACTTC. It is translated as CASRNRDRRYEQYF.

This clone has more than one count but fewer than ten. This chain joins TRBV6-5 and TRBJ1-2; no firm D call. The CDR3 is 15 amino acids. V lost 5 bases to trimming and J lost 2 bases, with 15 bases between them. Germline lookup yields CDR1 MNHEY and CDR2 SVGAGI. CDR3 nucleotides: TGTGCCAGCAGTCTTACGGGCCGGGAGAACTATGGCTACACCTTC. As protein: CASSLTGRENYGYTF.

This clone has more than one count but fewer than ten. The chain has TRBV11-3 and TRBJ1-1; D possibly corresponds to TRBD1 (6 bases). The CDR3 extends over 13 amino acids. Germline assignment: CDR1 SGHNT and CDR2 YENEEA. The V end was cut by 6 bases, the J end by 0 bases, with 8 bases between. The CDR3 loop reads CASSSGVNTEAFF. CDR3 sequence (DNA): TGTGCCAGCAGTTCAGGGGTGAACACTGAAGCTTTCTTT.

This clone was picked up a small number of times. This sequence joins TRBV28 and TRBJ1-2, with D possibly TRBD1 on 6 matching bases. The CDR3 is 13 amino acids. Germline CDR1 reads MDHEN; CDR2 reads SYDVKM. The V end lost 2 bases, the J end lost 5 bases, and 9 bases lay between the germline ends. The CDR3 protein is CASSLRTAYGYTF. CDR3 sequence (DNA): TGTGCCAGCAGTTTAAGGACAGCGTATGGCTACACCTTC.

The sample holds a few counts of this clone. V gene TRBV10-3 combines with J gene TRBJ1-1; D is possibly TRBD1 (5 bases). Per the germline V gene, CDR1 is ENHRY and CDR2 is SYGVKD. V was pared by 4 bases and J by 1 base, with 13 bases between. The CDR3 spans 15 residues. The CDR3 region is CAISGGQSTNTEAFF. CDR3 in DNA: TGTGCCATCAGTGGGGGCCAGTCGACGAACACTGAAGCTTTCTTT.

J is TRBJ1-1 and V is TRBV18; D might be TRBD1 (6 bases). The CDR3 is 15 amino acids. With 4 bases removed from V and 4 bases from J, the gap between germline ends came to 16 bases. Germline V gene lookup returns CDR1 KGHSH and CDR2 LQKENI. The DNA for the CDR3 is TGTGCCAGCTCACTCCGACAGGTCCAGGGCACTGAAGCTTTCTTT. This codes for CASSLRQVQGTEAFF.

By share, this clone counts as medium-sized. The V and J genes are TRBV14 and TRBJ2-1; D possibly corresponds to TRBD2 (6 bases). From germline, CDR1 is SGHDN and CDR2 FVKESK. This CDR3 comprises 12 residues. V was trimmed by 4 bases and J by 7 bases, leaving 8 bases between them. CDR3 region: CASSPTRNEQFF. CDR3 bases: TGTGCCAGCAGCCCGACTAGGAATGAGCAGTTCTTC.

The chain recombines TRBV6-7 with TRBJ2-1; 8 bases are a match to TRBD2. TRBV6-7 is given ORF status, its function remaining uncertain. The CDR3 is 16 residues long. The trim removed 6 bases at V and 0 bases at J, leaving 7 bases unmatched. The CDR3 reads CASSSGGVSSYNEQFF. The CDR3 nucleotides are TGTGCCAGCAGCTCCGGGGGGGTCAGCTCCTACAATGAGCAGTTCTTC.

The CDR3 region is CAWSLEETQYF. The CDR3 DNA is TGTGCCTGGAGTCTAGAAGAGACCCAGTACTTC. The J gene is TRBJ2-5, the V gene TRBV30; D is unresolved. This CDR3 is built from 11 residues. In germline, CDR1 is GTSNPN, CDR2 SVGIG (reference sequence). The V end was cut by 2 bases, the J end by 3 bases, with 4 bases between.

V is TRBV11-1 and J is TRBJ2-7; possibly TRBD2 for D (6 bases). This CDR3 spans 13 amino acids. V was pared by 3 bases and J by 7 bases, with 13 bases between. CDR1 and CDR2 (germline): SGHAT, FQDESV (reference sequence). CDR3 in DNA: TGTGCCAGCAGCTTGCAGACTAGTAATGAGCAGTACTTC. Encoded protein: CASSLQTSNEQYF.

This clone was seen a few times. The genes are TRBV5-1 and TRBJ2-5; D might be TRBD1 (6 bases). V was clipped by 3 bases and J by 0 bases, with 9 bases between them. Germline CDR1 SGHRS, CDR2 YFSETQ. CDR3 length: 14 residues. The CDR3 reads CASSSRDNQETQYF. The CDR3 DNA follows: TGCGCCAGCAGCTCCCGGGACAACCAAGAGACCCAGTACTTC.

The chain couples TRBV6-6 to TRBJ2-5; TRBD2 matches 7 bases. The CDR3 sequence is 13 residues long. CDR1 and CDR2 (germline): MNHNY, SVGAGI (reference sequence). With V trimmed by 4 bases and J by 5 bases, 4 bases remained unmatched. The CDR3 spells CASSWDYMETQYF. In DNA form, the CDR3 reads TGTGCCAGCAGTTGGGACTACATGGAGACCCAGTACTTC.

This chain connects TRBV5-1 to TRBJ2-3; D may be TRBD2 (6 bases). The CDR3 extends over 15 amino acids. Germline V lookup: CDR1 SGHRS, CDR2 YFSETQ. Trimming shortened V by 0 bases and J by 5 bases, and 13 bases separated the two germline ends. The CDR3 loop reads CASSLELGGGDTQYF. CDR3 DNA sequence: TGCGCCAGCAGCTTGGAATTGGGAGGCGGAGATACGCAGTATTTT.

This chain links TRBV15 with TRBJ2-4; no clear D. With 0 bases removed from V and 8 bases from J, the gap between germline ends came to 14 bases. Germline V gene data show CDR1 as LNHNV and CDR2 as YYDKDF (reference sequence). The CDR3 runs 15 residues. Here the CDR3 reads CATSRDKAVADIQYF. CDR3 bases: TGTGCCACCAGCAGAGATAAGGCAGTTGCGGACATTCAGTACTTC.

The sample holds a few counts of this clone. The CDR3, as DNA: TGTGCCAGCAGATCTGCGGCTACGTACGAGCAGTACTTC. It is translated as CASRSAATYEQYF. The chain couples TRBV6-5 to TRBJ2-7; no clear D gene. The ends were cut back, 6 bases at V and 4 bases at J, with 13 bases in the middle. Germline values: CDR1 MNHEY, CDR2 SVGAGI. The CDR3 has 13 amino acids.

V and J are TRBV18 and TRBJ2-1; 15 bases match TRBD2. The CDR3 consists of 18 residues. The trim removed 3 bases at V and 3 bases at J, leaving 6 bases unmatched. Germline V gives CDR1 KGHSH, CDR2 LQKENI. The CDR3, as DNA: TGTGCCAGCTCACCTGGACTAGCGGGGGGGCTTCGCTACAATGAGCAGTTCTTC. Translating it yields CASSPGLAGGLRYNEQFF.

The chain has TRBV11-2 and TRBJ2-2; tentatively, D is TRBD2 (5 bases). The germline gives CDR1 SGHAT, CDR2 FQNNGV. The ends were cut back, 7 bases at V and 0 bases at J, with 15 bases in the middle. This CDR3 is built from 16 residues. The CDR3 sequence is CASTSLGSANTGELFF. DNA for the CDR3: TGTGCCAGCACCTCTTTAGGGAGCGCGAACACCGGGGAGCTGTTTTTT.